This T cell receptor beta chain derives from a study of T-cell reconstitution after alpha-beta-depleted transplantation in children (dated by TCRdb to the mid-2010s). Regarding the complete study: T-cell immune reconstitution after TCRalphabeta/CD19-depleted allogeneic hematopoietic cell transplantation in children was quantitatively tracked in the study by means of TCR repertoire profiling.

This clonotype was detected only a few times. Its antigen remains undetermined. No much larger clone is present one base from it, and per-base qualities are unavailable. CDR1 and CDR2, per the germline V gene, are SGHRS and YFSETQ. From V the trimming removes 3 bases and from J it removes 3 bases, while the gene matches leave 5 bases of the junction unaccounted for. The CDR3 holds 14 amino acids from the cysteine to the phenylalanine. Only the CDR3 part of the read is kept: 42 bases, read in frame from the first base. According to the study, the label for this sample's treatment or condition signals: allogeneic hematopoietic cell transplantation with graft depleted of TCRalphabeta T cells and CD19 B cells. The children who served as transplant recipients had been given grafts of TCRalphabeta/CD19-depleted allogeneic hematopoietic cells. Library preparation employed PCR. The run used an Illumina HiSeq 2500. TCR library preparation used molecular barcoding, with unique molecular identifiers applied to normalize quantification of the TCRbeta repertoire. In-frame beta chains were kept once TCRdb had trimmed the public reads at Q25 with fastp and called clones with MiXCR. CDR3 protein sequences are deduplicated, and each keeps its most common genes and DNA. The sample data list fewer than 700,000 distinct CDR3 sequences, and 23% of these were observed just once. The ten largest clonotypes hold around an eighth of the sample.

Results the study describes overall, beyond this receptor: The high TCRbeta diversity at day 60 in some patients was ascribed to recipient T cells and intrathymic progenitors that had survived conditioning. Hyperexpanded clone frequencies declined over subsequent months; after one year, T-cell counts and TCRbeta diversity were mostly attributed to newly produced T cells. The apparently early recovery of alphabetaT-cell counts about two months after transplant reportedly depended on only several hundred rapidly expanded clones that came from non-depleted graft cells.

Here the chain combines TRBV5-1 and TRBJ1-1; TRBD1 agrees with 7 junctional bases. The sample in question was PBMCs, mostly from graft donor cells, obtained 360 days after TCRalphabeta/CD19-depleted stem cell transplant. This clonotype originated in a boy under two years old who had a stem cell transplant for acute myeloid leukemia, so the T cells may come from the graft donor. CDR3 loop: CASSWDRDYTEAFF. The nucleotide sequence is TGCGCCAGCAGCTGGGACAGAGACTACACTGAAGCTTTCTTT.